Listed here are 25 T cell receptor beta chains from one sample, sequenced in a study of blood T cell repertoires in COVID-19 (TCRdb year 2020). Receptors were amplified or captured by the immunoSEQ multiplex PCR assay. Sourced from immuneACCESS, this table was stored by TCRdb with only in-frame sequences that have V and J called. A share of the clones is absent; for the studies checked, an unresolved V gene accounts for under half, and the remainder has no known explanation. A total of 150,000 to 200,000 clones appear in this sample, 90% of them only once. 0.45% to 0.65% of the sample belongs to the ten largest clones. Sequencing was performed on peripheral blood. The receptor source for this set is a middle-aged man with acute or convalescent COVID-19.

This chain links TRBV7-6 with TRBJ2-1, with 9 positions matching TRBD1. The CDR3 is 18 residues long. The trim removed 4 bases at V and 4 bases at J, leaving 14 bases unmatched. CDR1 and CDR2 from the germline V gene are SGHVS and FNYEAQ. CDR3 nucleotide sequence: TGTGCCAGCAGCTCCGACCGGGACGGACAGGGGTTGTACAATGAGCAGTTCTTC. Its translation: CASSSDRDGQGLYNEQFF.

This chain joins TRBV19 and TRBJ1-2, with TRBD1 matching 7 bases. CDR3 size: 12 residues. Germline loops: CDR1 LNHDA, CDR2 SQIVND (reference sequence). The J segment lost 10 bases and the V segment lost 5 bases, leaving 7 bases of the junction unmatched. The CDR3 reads CASSEWTGFYTF. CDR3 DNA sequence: TGTGCCAGTAGTGAGTGGACAGGCTTCTACACCTTC.

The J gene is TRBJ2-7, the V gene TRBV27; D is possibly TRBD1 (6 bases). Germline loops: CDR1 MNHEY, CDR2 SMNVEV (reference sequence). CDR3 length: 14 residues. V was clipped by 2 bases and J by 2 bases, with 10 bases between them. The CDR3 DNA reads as TGTGCCAGCAGTTTAGACGGGACAACCTACGAGCAGTACTTC. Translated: CASSLDGTTYEQYF.

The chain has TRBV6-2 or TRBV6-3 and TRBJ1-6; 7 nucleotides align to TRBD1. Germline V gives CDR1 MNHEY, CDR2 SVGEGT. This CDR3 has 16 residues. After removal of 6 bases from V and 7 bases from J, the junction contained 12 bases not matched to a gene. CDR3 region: CASSRTGSFSNSPLHF. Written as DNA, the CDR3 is TGTGCCAGCAGCCGGACAGGCAGTTTCTCGAATTCACCCCTCCACTTT.

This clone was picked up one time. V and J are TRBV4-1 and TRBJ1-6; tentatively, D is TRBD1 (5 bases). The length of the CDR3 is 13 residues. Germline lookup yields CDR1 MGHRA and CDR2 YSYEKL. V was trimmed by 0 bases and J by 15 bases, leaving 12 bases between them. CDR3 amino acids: CASSQDYRLHLHF. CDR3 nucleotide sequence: TGCGCCAGCAGCCAAGATTACAGGTTGCACCTCCACTTT.

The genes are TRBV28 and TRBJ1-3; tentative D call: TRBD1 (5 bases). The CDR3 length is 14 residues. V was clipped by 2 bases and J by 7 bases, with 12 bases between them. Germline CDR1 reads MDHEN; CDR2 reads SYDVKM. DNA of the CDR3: TGTGCCAGCAGTTTAGGGGCATTTGGGAACACCATATATTTT. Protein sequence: CASSLGAFGNTIYF.

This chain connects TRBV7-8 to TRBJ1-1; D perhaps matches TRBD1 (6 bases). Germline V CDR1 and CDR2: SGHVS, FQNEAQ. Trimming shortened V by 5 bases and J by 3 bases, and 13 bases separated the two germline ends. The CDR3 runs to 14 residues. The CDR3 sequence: CASSLQGKDTEAFF. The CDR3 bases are TGTGCCAGCAGCCTACAGGGTAAGGACACTGAAGCTTTCTTT.

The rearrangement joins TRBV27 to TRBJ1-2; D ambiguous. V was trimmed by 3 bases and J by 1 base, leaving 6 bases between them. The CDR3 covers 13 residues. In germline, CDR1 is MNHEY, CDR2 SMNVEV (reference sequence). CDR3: CASSFSINYGYTF. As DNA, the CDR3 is TGTGCCAGCAGTTTTTCAATTAACTATGGCTACACCTTC.

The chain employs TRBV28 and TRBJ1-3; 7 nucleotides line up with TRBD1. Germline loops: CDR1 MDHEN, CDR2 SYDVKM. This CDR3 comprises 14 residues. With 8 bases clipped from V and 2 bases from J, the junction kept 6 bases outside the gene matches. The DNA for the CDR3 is TGTGCCAGCGTCGAGCAGGGGGCTGGAAACACCATATATTTT. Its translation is CASVEQGAGNTIYF.

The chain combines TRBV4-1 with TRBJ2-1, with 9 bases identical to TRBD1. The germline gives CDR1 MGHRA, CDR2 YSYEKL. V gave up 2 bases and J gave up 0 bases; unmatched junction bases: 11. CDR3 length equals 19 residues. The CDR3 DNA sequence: TGCGCCAGCAGCCAAACACAGGGGGCGGACAAGCCCTCCTACAATGAGCAGTTCTTC. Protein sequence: CASSQTQGADKPSYNEQFF.

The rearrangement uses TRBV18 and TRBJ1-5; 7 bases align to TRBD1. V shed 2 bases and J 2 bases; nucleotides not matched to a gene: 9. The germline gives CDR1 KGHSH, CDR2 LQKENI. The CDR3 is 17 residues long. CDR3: CASSPSGGGPGNQPQHF. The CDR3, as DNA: TGTGCCAGCTCACCAAGTGGAGGGGGCCCGGGCAATCAGCCCCAGCATTTT.

The CDR3 sequence is CASSPREYGYTF. DNA for the CDR3: TGTGCCAGCTCACCTCGAGAGTATGGCTACACCTTC. This chain links TRBV18 with TRBJ1-2; D is unclear. V was trimmed by 3 bases and J by 5 bases, leaving 7 bases between them. Germline assignment: CDR1 KGHSH and CDR2 LQKENI. The CDR3 consists of 12 residues.

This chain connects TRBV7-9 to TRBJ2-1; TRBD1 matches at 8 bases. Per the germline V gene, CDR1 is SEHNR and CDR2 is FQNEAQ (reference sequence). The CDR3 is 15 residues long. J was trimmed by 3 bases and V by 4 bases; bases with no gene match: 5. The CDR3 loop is CASSSRTGLYNEQFF. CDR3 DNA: TGTGCCAGCAGCTCAAGGACAGGGCTCTACAATGAGCAGTTCTTC.

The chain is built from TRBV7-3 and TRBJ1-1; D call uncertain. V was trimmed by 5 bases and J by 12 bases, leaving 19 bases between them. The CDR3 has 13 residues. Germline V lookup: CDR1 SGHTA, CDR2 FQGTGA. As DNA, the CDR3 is TGTGCCAGCAGCACCCACCTTGGGCAGCTAACTTTCTTT. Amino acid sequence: CASSTHLGQLTFF.

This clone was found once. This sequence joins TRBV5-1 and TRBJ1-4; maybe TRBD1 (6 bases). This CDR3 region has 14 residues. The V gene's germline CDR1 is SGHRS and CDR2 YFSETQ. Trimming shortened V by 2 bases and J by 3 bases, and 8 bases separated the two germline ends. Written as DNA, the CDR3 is TGCGCCAGCAGCTTCACAGGGTCTAATGAAAAACTGTTTTTT. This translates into CASSFTGSNEKLFF.

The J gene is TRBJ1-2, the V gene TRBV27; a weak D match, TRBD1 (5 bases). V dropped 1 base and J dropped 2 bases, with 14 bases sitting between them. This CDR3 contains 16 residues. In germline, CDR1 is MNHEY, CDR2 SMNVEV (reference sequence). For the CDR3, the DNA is TGTGCCAGCAGTTTATGGGGTGGGGCAGGGAACTATGGCTACACCTTC. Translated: CASSLWGGAGNYGYTF.

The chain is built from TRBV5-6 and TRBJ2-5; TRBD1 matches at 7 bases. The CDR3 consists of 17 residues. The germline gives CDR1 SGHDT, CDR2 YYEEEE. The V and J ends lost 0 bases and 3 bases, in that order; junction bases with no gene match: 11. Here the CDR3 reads CASSLALRGGPEETQYF. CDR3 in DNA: TGTGCCAGCAGCTTGGCGCTTAGAGGGGGCCCCGAAGAGACCCAGTACTTC.

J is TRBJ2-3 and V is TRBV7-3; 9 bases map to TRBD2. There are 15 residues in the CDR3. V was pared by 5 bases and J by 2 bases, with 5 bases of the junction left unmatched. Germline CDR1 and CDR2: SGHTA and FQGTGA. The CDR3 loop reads CASSTLAGATDTQYF. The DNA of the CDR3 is TGTGCCAGCAGCACTTTAGCGGGGGCCACAGATACGCAGTATTTT.

The CDR3 protein is CASSALAGKETQYF. Written as DNA, the CDR3 is TGTGCCAGCAGCGCCTTAGCGGGGAAAGAGACCCAGTACTTC. The rearrangement links TRBV9 to TRBJ2-5; 8 bases fit TRBD2. The germline gives CDR1 SGDLS, CDR2 YYNGEE. V lost 3 bases, J lost 3 bases, and 4 bases stayed unmatched. The CDR3 consists of 14 residues. The variable domain in full, with the rest retrieved from reference TRBV9 and TRBJ2-5, is DSGVTQTPKHLITATGQRVTLRCSPRSGDLSVYWYQQSLDQGLQFLIQYYNGEERAKGNILERFSAQQFPDLHSELNLSSLELGDSALYFCASSALAGKETQYFGPGTRLLVL.

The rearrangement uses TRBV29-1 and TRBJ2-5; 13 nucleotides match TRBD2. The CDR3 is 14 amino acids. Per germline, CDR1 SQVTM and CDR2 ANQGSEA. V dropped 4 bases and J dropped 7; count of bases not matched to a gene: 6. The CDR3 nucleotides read TGCAGCGTTGCTCGACTAGCGGGGGGAGGGACCCAGTACTTC. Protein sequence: CSVARLAGGGTQYF.

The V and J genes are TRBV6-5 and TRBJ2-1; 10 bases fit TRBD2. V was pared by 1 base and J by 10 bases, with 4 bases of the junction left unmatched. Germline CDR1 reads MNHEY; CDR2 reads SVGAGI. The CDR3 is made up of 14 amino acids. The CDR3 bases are TGTGCCAGCAGTTACTTCTCTAGCGGGAGAGAGCAGTTCTTC. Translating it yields CASSYFSSGREQFF.

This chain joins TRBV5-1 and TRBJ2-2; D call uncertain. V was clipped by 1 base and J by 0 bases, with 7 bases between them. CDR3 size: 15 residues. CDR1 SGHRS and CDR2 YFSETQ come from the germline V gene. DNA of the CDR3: TGCGCCAGCAGCTTGTTTACGGCGAACACCGGGGAGCTGTTTTTT. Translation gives CASSLFTANTGELFF.

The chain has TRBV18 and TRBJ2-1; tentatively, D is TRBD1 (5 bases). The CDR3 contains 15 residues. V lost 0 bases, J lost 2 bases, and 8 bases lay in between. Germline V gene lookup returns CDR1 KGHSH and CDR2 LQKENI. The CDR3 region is CASSPPGQTYNEQFF. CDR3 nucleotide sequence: TGTGCCAGCTCACCACCCGGACAAACCTACAATGAGCAGTTCTTC.

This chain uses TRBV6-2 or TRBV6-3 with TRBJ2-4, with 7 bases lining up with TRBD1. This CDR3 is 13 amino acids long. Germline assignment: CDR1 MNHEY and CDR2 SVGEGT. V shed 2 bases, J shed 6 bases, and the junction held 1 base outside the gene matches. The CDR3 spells CASSYTGANIQYF. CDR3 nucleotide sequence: TGTGCCAGCAGTTACACAGGGGCAAACATTCAGTACTTC.

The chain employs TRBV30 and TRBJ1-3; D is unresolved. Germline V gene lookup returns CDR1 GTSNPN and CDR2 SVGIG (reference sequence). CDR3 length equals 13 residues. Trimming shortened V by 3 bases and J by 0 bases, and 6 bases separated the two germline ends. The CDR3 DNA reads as TGTGCCTGGAGCTTTTACTCTGGAAACACCATATATTTT. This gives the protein CAWSFYSGNTIYF.